The 15 T cell receptor beta chains given below trace back to one sample, sequenced in a study of CXCR3-negative and CXCR3-positive naive CD8 T cells. Preparation of TRB cDNA libraries relied on 5' RACE carrying UMI labels. TCRdb re-called the 5' RACE reads and catalogs CDR3 proteins one per entry, DNA excluded. The sample totals about 41,000 distinct CDR3 sequences. Input material: naive CXCR3- CD8+ T cells from blood. As for subset: CD45RO-CCR7+CD27+CD95- naive CD8+ T cells lacking CXCR3 (TNR3-). The receptors were sampled from a human donor in good health. Some clones in this sample may be carry-over from other donors' samples.

CDR3 amino acids: CASSHDYSGANVLTF. V gene TRBV5-1 combines with J gene TRBJ2-6. The CDR3 runs 15 residues. Germline V gene data show CDR1 as SGHRS and CDR2 as YFSETQ.

The chain combines TRBV12-3 or TRBV12-4 with TRBJ1-5. The CDR3 has 13 residues. The CDR3 loop reads CASSSGEGQPQHF.

The chain has TRBV7-9 and TRBJ2-1. Germline V gene lookup returns CDR1 SEHNR and CDR2 FQNEAQ (reference sequence). This CDR3 has 12 residues. CDR3 amino acids: CASSPRLNEQFF.

This chain connects TRBV20-1 to TRBJ1-2. The CDR3 runs 12 residues. Germline loops: CDR1 DFQATT, CDR2 SNEGSKA (reference sequence). The CDR3 region is CSAKGENYGYTF.

The chain links TRBV20-1 to TRBJ1-2; TCRdb's D gene call, TRBD1, goes unchecked for lack of DNA. Germline values: CDR1 DFQATT, CDR2 SNEGSKA (reference sequence). The CDR3 covers 15 residues. The CDR3 here is CSARDRDRGQYGYTF.

The chain couples TRBV20-1 to TRBJ2-7. Germline CDR1 reads DFQATT; CDR2 reads SNEGSKA (reference sequence). This CDR3 region has 14 residues. CDR3 amino acids: CSARDGGSSYEQYF.

J is TRBJ2-7 and V is TRBV7-9. The germline V gene has CDR1 SEHNR and CDR2 FQNEAQ (reference sequence). The CDR3 spans 14 residues. CDR3 region: CASSLSVAAAEQYF.

The genes are TRBV7-6 and TRBJ2-4; the TRBD1 assignment by TCRdb is unverifiable without DNA. The CDR3 consists of 16 residues. Germline CDR1 and CDR2: SGHVS and FNYEAQ. CDR3 sequence reads: CASSPSDSSTKNIQYF.

The J gene is TRBJ2-3, the V gene TRBV7-9; the D call of TRBD2 rests on TCRdb alone, since no DNA is present to check it. The germline gives CDR1 SEHNR, CDR2 FQNEAQ (reference sequence). The CDR3 has 14 residues. CDR3 in amino acids: CASSLPGVQDTQYF.

The V and J genes are TRBV13 and TRBJ2-5; the D call of TRBD1 rests on TCRdb alone, since no DNA is present to check it. CDR3 length equals 13 residues. CDR1 and CDR2 from the germline V gene are PRHDT and FYEKMQ (reference sequence). The CDR3 is CASSQGGRETQYF.

The chain carries TRBV7-9 and TRBJ2-1; the TCRdb D gene call, TRBD1, has no DNA to confirm it. Germline lookup yields CDR1 SEHNR and CDR2 FQNEAQ (reference sequence). The CDR3 is 15 amino acids. The CDR3 region is CASSPRQGLSNEQFF. The variable domain in full, completed from reference TRBV7-9 and TRBJ2-1, reads DTGVSQNPRHKITKRGQNVTFRCDPISEHNRLYWYRQTLGQGPEFLTYFQNEAQLEKSRLLSDRFSAERPKGSFSTLEIQRTEQGDSAMYLCASSPRQGLSNEQFFGPGTRLTVL.

The chain recombines TRBV29-1 with TRBJ2-1. From germline, CDR1 is SQVTM and CDR2 ANQGSEA. This CDR3 contains 11 residues. CDR3 sequence: CSDLSYNEQFF.

This chain joins TRBV29-1 and TRBJ1-2; TCRdb's D call of TRBD1 is untestable without DNA. The CDR3 spans 14 residues. Germline values: CDR1 SQVTM, CDR2 ANQGSEA. CDR3 protein: CSVEDGTANYGYTF.

The J gene is TRBJ2-7, the V gene TRBV7-9; the D gene TCRdb calls, TRBD1, cannot be checked with no DNA. Germline V gives CDR1 SEHNR, CDR2 FQNEAQ (reference sequence). This CDR3 is 15 amino acids long. The CDR3 reads CASSSMDRGIYEQYF.

The chain has TRBV7-7 and TRBJ2-1; TCRdb indicates TRBD1, and absent DNA this call remains unverified. Germline V gene data show CDR1 as SSHAT and CDR2 as FNYEAQ (reference sequence). This CDR3 spans 15 amino acids. CDR3 region: CASSLGQGAADEQFF.